This T cell receptor (beta chain) stems from a study of blood T cells in healthy people across ages. Points from the study as a whole: Roughly linear declines in TCR beta diversity per million T cells occurred with age. Estimates drawn from one million T cells were deemed to understate diversity.

There were healthy Caucasian individuals from Russia, aged roughly 6 to 100, serving as donors. A minimum of 5 micrograms of total RNA was extracted per sample. In the case of this clonotype: The antigen is undetermined.

Then a second PCR, running about 6 to 11 cycles, was carried out with a sample-barcoded 5' primer and a J-beta primer mix. TCRdb processed the 5' RACE reads anew with MiXCR; each CDR3 protein has one entry. The data show roughly 720,000 distinct CDR3 sequences, approximately 55% seen once. The TCR originated in a man older than 75 in good health. The specimen was blood.

The CDR3 loop is CASSKVETQYF. The CDR3, as DNA: TGTGCCAGCAGCAAAGTGGAGACGCAGTATTTT. The chain is built from TRBV11-2 and TRBJ2-3; D is uncertain. Germline loops: CDR1 SGHAT, CDR2 FQNNGV. This CDR3 comprises 11 residues. The ends were cut back, 5 bases at V and 9 bases at J, with 9 bases in the middle.